Presented here are 19 T cell receptor beta chains from one specimen sequenced in a study of T cells after yellow fever vaccination. MiXCR, run by TCRdb on the 5' RACE reads, gives a single entry per CDR3 protein. The profile covers 500,000 to 650,000 distinct CDR3 sequences, with approximately 13% appearing a single time and around 14% taken by the ten largest. The sequences come from PBMCs, collected on the day of the yellow fever booster vaccination. The receptor set was obtained from a man aged 25 to 40 who received the YFV17D yellow fever vaccine.

This clonotype was detected only once. The V and J genes are TRBV5-6 and TRBJ2-3, with TRBD2 matching 9 bases. The CDR3 runs 17 residues. Germline-derived CDR1 and CDR2 are SGHDT and YYEEEE. The junction had 18 bases not matched to a gene; V was cut back by 0 bases and J by 13 bases. The CDR3 region is CASSLEAEVAGGPIEYF. The CDR3 DNA sequence: TGTGCCAGCAGCTTGGAGGCCGAGGTGGCGGGAGGGCCCATAGAGTATTTT.

The chain combines TRBV7-2 with TRBJ1-2; 8 bases fit TRBD1. From germline, CDR1 is SGHTA and CDR2 FQGNSA. There are 14 residues in the CDR3. The V and J ends lost 5 bases and 0 bases, in that order; junction bases with no gene match: 2. The CDR3, as DNA: TGTGCCAGCAGCCGGGACAGGACTAACTATGGCTACACCTTC. This translates into CASSRDRTNYGYTF.

The V and J genes are TRBV19 and TRBJ2-3; maybe TRBD2 (6 bases). The germline gives CDR1 LNHDA, CDR2 SQIVND (reference sequence). The V and J ends lost 3 bases and 3 bases respectively, with 10 bases between them. CDR3 size: 14 residues. CDR3 loop: CASSIGLTTDTQYF. The CDR3 region has the DNA TGTGCCAGTAGTATCGGACTAACGACAGATACGCAGTATTTT.

This clonotype came up a few times. The chain uses TRBV24-1 and TRBJ2-1, with 10 bases identical to TRBD2. J was trimmed by 6 bases and V by 9 bases; bases with no gene match: 4. Germline V gene sequence: CDR1 KGHDR, CDR2 SFDVKD. The CDR3 covers 13 residues. The CDR3 bases are TGTGCCACCGGGACTAGCGCCTCCAATGAGCAGTTCTTC. Translated: CATGTSASNEQFF.

This chain links TRBV30 with TRBJ2-1; D not certain. Germline CDR1 GTSNPN, CDR2 SVGIG (reference sequence). The CDR3 consists of 14 residues. The V gene lost 2 bases and the J gene lost 7 bases, with 15 bases spanning the gap. The CDR3: CAWSSGDPPNEQFF. The CDR3 DNA is TGTGCCTGGAGTTCAGGAGACCCCCCGAATGAGCAGTTCTTC.

In its sample, this clonotype was seen a few times. The V gene is TRBV20-1, the J gene TRBJ1-2; TRBD1 is a possible D gene (6 bases). The CDR3 sequence is 13 residues long. The V and J ends lost 5 bases and 5 bases respectively, with 15 bases between them. The germline CDR1 and CDR2 sequences are DFQATT and SNEGSKA (reference sequence). CDR3 in DNA: TGCAGTGCTCTCTCCGACAGGATTTATGGCTACACCTTC. Encoded protein: CSALSDRIYGYTF.

This clonotype was counted only a few times. CDR3 loop: CASRTGQAGGELFF. CDR3 in DNA: TGTGCCAGCAGAACAGGACAGGCGGGCGGGGAGCTGTTTTTT. The chain recombines TRBV12-3 or TRBV12-4 with TRBJ2-2; 7 positions match TRBD1. The CDR3 has 14 residues. V dropped 6 bases and J dropped 7; count of bases not matched to a gene: 8.

This clonotype was seen a handful of times. This chain connects TRBV7-2 to TRBJ2-1; 13 nucleotides agree with TRBD2. Germline CDR1 reads SGHTA; CDR2 reads FQGNSA. The V gene end was trimmed by 4 bases and the J gene end by 9 bases; junction bases not matched to a gene: 9. The CDR3 contains 16 residues. The CDR3 DNA reads TGTGCCAGCAGCTGGCGGACTAGCGGGAGCAAAATTGAGCAGTTCTTC. Translating it yields CASSWRTSGSKIEQFF.

This clonotype came up a few times. The V and J genes are TRBV18 and TRBJ2-7, with 13 positions matching TRBD2. Losses at the gene ends were 7 bases for V and 3 bases for J; bases not matched to a gene: 18. The CDR3 has 19 amino acids. Per the germline V gene, CDR1 is KGHSH and CDR2 is LQKENI. CDR3 sequence reads: CASFQGARSGLAGDYEQYF. In nucleotides, the CDR3 is TGTGCCAGCTTTCAGGGGGCACGATCAGGACTAGCGGGAGACTACGAGCAGTACTTC.

V is TRBV19 and J is TRBJ2-4, with 9 positions matching TRBD1. Germline V gene data show CDR1 as LNHDA and CDR2 as SQIVND (reference sequence). The CDR3 consists of 14 residues. V lost 7 bases to trimming and J lost 3 bases; unmatched junction nucleotides: 4. The CDR3 sequence: CASTPDRGKNIQYF. CDR3 sequence (DNA): TGTGCCAGTACCCCGGACAGGGGCAAAAACATTCAGTACTTC. The full variable domain, completed using reference TRBV19 and TRBJ2-4, is DGGITQSPKYLFRKEGQNVTLSCEQNLNHDAMYWYRQDPGQGLRLIYYSQIVNDFQKGDIAEGYSVSREKKESFPLTVTSAQKNPTAFYLCASTPDRGKNIQYFGAGTRLSVL.

The chain carries TRBV4-3 and TRBJ2-7, with a tentative D call TRBD1 (5 bases). The germline V gene encodes CDR1 LGHNA and CDR2 YSLEER. The ends were cut back, 0 bases at V and 1 base at J, with 10 bases in the middle. CDR3 length equals 15 residues. As DNA, the CDR3 is TGCGCCAGCAGCCAAGAGGGTAGGGGATCCTACGAGCAGTACTTC. It encodes CASSQEGRGSYEQYF.

This clonotype was found many times. The chain links TRBV5-6 to TRBJ2-7; TRBD2 matches at 10 bases. CDR1 SGHDT and CDR2 YYEEEE come from the germline V gene. Losses at the gene ends were 4 bases for V and 7 bases for J; bases not matched to a gene: 14. The CDR3 runs 16 residues. CDR3 nucleotides: TGTGCCAGCAGCCCGGCCACTAGCGGGATTTCAGGGGAGCAGTACTTC. As protein: CASSPATSGISGEQYF.

Concerning this clonotype: Mismatch with germline at one junction end may stem from a read error. This chain uses TRBV18 with TRBJ2-6; tentatively, D is TRBD1 (6 bases). CDR3 size: 17 residues. Germline values: CDR1 KGHSH, CDR2 LQKENI. The CDR3 here is CASSLLVGASGANVLAF. CDR3 coding DNA: TGTGCCAGCTCCCTCCTAGTGGGGGCCTCTGGGGCCAACGTCCTGGCTTTC.

This clonotype appeared a few times. This chain links TRBV29-1 with TRBJ1-2; 7 positions agree with TRBD1. The CDR3 is 14 residues long. The trim removed 7 bases at V and 4 bases at J, leaving 12 bases unmatched. Germline V gives CDR1 SQVTM, CDR2 ANQGSEA. The CDR3 DNA is TGCAGCGCCCGATTGGGACAGCCTACCTATGGCTACACCTTC. Protein sequence: CSARLGQPTYGYTF.

This clonotype has a handful of counts. The V gene is TRBV5-1, the J gene TRBJ2-6; 8 bases line up with TRBD1. V lost 7 bases and J lost 0; bases outside the gene matches: 9. CDR1 is SGHRS, CDR2 YFSETQ, per germline. This CDR3 has 17 amino acids. The CDR3 nucleotides are TGCGCCAGCGTGACAGGGGAACAGGGCTCTGGGGCCAACGTCCTGACTTTC. It translates to CASVTGEQGSGANVLTF.

The chain carries TRBV4-3 and TRBJ2-3; D ambiguous. From germline, CDR1 is LGHNA and CDR2 YSLEER. The CDR3 length is 16 residues. The ends were cut back, 0 bases at V and 4 bases at J, with 14 bases in the middle. The CDR3: CASSQDTGPRADTQYF. The DNA for the CDR3 is TGCGCCAGCAGCCAAGATACTGGGCCTCGGGCAGATACGCAGTATTTT.

This clonotype was recorded a few times. The rearrangement links TRBV28 to TRBJ2-3; D is possibly TRBD1 or TRBD2 (5 bases each). Deletions cut 8 bases from V and 4 bases from J, with 22 bases between. The CDR3 consists of 16 residues. Germline CDR1 MDHEN, CDR2 SYDVKM. The CDR3 sequence: CASRRGRSLSADTQYF. The DNA of the CDR3 is TGTGCCAGCCGCCGGGGCCGAAGTCTTTCCGCAGATACGCAGTATTTT.

This chain links TRBV6-1 with TRBJ2-3; a weak D match, TRBD2 (5 bases). Trimming took off 6 bases at V and 4 bases at J, with 17 bases between the two ends. Germline V gives CDR1 MNHNS, CDR2 SASEGT. This CDR3 is 15 amino acids long. The CDR3 here is CASSNKGGRSDTQYF. CDR3 DNA sequence: TGTGCCAGCAGCAATAAGGGCGGGCGTTCAGATACGCAGTATTTT.

This clonotype has only a few counts. This chain links TRBV20-1 with TRBJ2-5, with D hard to call. The CDR3 contains 13 residues. CDR1 is DFQATT, CDR2 SNEGSKA, per germline (reference sequence). V lost 4 bases and J 1 base, leaving 10 bases between the germline ends. For the CDR3, the DNA is TGCAGTGCTACCTTAAGCGCCCAAGAGACCCAGTACTTC. Protein sequence: CSATLSAQETQYF.